The 6 T cell receptor beta chains given below trace back to one sample, sequenced in a study of blood T cell repertoires in COVID-19. The data were produced by immunoSEQ multiplex PCR, yet TCRdb's version contains in-frame clones alone and is incomplete. The top ten hold roughly 8% of the sample, which has roughly 300,000 clones, around 87% seen once. The specimen was peripheral blood. The origin of the receptors is a woman in her forties or fifties who had recovered from COVID-19.

The chain links TRBV27 to TRBJ2-3; tentatively, D is TRBD2 (6 bases). The germline V gene encodes CDR1 MNHEY and CDR2 SMNVEV (reference sequence). The V gene lost 6 bases and the J gene lost 7 bases, with 20 bases spanning the gap. The CDR3 contains 15 residues. The CDR3 nucleotides read TGTGCCAGCAGACGGGGGACGGACCTCACGAATACGCAGTATTTT. Its protein is CASRRGTDLTNTQYF.

The chain joins TRBV7-8 to TRBJ1-1; perhaps TRBD1 as D (6 bases). Trimming stripped 6 bases from V and 0 bases from J, with 17 bases between. Germline-derived CDR1 and CDR2 are SGHVS and FQNEAQ. There are 16 residues in the CDR3. CDR3 in amino acids: CASSTNRQVMNTEAFF. The CDR3 nucleotides are TGTGCCAGCAGTACGAACCGACAGGTCATGAACACTGAAGCTTTCTTT.

This chain joins TRBV19 and TRBJ2-7, with D possibly TRBD1 on 6 matching bases. This CDR3 has 15 amino acids. The germline V gene has CDR1 LNHDA and CDR2 SQIVND (reference sequence). The V gene lost 4 bases and the J gene lost 3 bases, with 16 bases spanning the gap. The CDR3 DNA reads TGTGCCAGTAGTACCAATACGGGACAAGTCTACGAGCAGTACTTC. This gives the protein CASSTNTGQVYEQYF.

This chain connects TRBV19 to TRBJ2-1, with TRBD2 matching 13 bases. V was clipped by 3 bases and J by 3 bases; unmatched bases: 8. Germline V gives CDR1 LNHDA, CDR2 SQIVND (reference sequence). The CDR3 has 18 amino acids. The CDR3 coding sequence is TGTGCCAGTAGTATGGGAAGGCGACTAGCGGGAGGCTACAATGAGCAGTTCTTC. Its translation is CASSMGRRLAGGYNEQFF.

This clone was counted a few times. J is TRBJ1-3 and V is TRBV3-1 (or the pseudogene TRBV3-2); D uncertain. This CDR3 is built from 15 residues. V lost 2 bases and J lost 1, with 9 bases in between. In germline, CDR1 is LGHDT, CDR2 YNNKEL (reference sequence). CDR3 protein: CASSQTTVSGNTIYF. The CDR3 DNA reads TGTGCCAGCAGCCAAACCACAGTATCTGGAAACACCATATATTTT.

V and J are TRBV28 and TRBJ1-2; D is uncertain. Trimming removed 5 bases at V and 4 bases at J, with 14 bases between. The CDR3 has 14 residues. Germline CDR1 is MDHEN and CDR2 is SYDVKM. The DNA for the CDR3 is TGTGCCAGCAGTCGACGGGAGACGATCTATGGCTACACCTTC. Translated: CASSRRETIYGYTF.